This TCR beta chain was identified in a study of T cells in Graves' hyperthyroidism and ophthalmopathy. Ten or more counts support this clonotype. Between the trimmed V and J ends, which lost 3 bases and 3 bases, there was a span of 18 bases. The CDR3 is made up of 16 amino acids. Per the germline V gene, CDR1 is SEHNR and CDR2 is FQNEAQ (reference sequence). Amplification of TCR beta CDR3 regions used RNA as the template. First-round RT-PCR of the TCR CDR3 relied on the HTBI primer set. One entry per CDR3 protein results from TCRdb running MiXCR on the multiplex PCR reads. The sample lists over 350,000 distinct CDR3 sequences, about a fifth occurring once. The study included ophthalmopathy patients with Clinical Activity Score at least 3, NOSPECS grade at least 4 and duration under 3 months.

The sequence came from a man aged 18 to 30 with Graves' ophthalmopathy. The chain has TRBV7-9 and TRBJ2-7; D is perhaps TRBD1 or TRBD2 (5 bases each). Sequencing used blood. In DNA form, the CDR3 reads TGTGCCAGCAGCTTCCTAAGAAGGGACCGAATCTACGAGCAGTACTTC. Residues: CASSFLRRDRIYEQYF.